This section outlines one T cell receptor (beta chain) sequence together with its context. V lost 8 bases and J lost 4, with 11 bases in between. This CDR3 region has 13 residues. Germline V CDR1 and CDR2: MGHDK, SYGVNS. In the original processing: Estimation of nucleated cell counts was performed using reference gene primer amplification. This table comes from immunoSEQ multiplex PCR, and its TCRdb copy is limited to in-frame clones, with some not included. V, J and clone size derive from that table, while D and trimming were established from the DNA sequence. The table includes 400,000 to 500,000 clones, over 75% detected once. Those enrolled, adults aged 18 to 89 years, came from about two dozen US areas. This specimen belongs to a study of blood T cell repertoires in COVID-19. In the study overall: The samples span acute and convalescent COVID-19 from the United States, Italy and Spain. The analysed material was cDNA or gDNA that came from T cells, B-cell-depleted T cells, or PBMCs.

This receptor was obtained from a woman younger than 35 who had been exposed to COVID-19. Sequenced: PBMCs or T cells enriched from blood (not recorded which). The chain links TRBV25-1 to TRBJ1-4; tentative D call: TRBD1 (6 bases). CDR3 sequence (DNA): TGTGCCAGCTGCGACAGGTTTAATGAAAAACTGTTTTTT. This translates into CASCDRFNEKLFF.